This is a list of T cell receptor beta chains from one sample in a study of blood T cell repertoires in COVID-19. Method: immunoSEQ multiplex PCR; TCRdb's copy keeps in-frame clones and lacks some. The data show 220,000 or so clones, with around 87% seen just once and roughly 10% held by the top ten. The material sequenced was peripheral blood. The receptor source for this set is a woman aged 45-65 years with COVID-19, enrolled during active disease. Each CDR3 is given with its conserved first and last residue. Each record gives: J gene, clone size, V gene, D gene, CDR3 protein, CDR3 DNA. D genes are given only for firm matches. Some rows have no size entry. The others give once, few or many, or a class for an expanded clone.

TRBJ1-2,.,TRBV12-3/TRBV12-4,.,CASRRGYGYTF,TGTGCCAGTAGGCGCGGCTATGGCTACACCTTC
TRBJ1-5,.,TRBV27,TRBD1,CASRMAGGGNQPQHF,TGTGCCAGCAGGATGGCAGGGGGCGGAAATCAGCCCCAGCATTTT
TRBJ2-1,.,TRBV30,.,CAWSGGGPNEQFF,TGTGCCTGGAGTGGGGGGGGGCCCAATGAGCAGTTCTTC
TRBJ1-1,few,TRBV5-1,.,CASGEPGVEAFF,TGCGCCAGCGGAGAACCCGGGGTTGAAGCTTTCTTT
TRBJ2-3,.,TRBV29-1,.,CSVVGGGRGTDTQYF,TGCAGCGTTGTAGGGGGGGGCCGGGGCACAGATACGCAGTATTTT
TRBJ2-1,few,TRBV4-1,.,CASSQDGKGSSYNEQFF,TGCGCCAGCAGCCAAGATGGTAAAGGGAGCTCCTACAATGAGCAGTTCTTC
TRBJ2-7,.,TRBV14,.,CASAVGRYEQYF,TGTGCCAGCGCGGTGGGGAGGTACGAGCAGTACTTC
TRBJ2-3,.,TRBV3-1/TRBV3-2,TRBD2,CASSQATSGGATDTQYF,TGTGCCAGCAGCCAAGCGACTAGCGGGGGGGCAACAGATACGCAGTATTTT
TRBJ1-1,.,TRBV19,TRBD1,CASSPWDRISEAFF,TGTGCCAGTAGTCCCTGGGACAGGATCTCTGAAGCTTTCTTT
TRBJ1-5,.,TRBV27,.,CASSSRGGGQPQHF,TGTGCCAGCAGTTCGCGAGGGGGAGGGCAGCCCCAGCATTTT
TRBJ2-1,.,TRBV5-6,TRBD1,CASNLRGLVNEQFF,TGTGCCAGCAACCTTAGGGGGCTAGTTAATGAGCAGTTCTTC
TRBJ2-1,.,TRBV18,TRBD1,CASSPPGQGAYNEQFF,TGTGCCAGCTCACCACCGGGGCAGGGGGCTTACAATGAGCAGTTCTTC
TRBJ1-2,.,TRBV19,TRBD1,CASIPGQGGNYGYTF,TGTGCCAGTATTCCAGGACAGGGCGGTAACTATGGCTACACCTTC
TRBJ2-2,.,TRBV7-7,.,CASGRAGSYTGELFF,TGTGCCAGCGGGCGCGCGGGTTCCTACACCGGGGAGCTGTTTTTT
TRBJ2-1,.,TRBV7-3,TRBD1,CASSPLDRMNEQFF,TGTGCCAGCAGCCCCTTGGACAGGATGAATGAGCAGTTCTTC
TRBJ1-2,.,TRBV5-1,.,CASSRPDSGGYTF,TGCGCCAGCAGCCGCCCCGACTCCGGTGGCTACACCTTC
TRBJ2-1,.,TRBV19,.,CASNWGRGNEQFF,TGTGCCAGTAACTGGGGTAGGGGCAATGAGCAGTTCTTC
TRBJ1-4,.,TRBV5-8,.,CASSPPRGGDNEKLFF,TGTGCCAGCAGCCCCCCCCGGGGAGGGGATAATGAAAAACTGTTTTTT
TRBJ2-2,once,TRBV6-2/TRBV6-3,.,CASSGTLGAVTGELFF,TGTGCCAGCAGCGGAACCCTTGGGGCGGTCACCGGGGAGCTGTTTTTT
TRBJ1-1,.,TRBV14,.,CASSLTRITEAFF,TGTGCCAGCAGCCTTACGAGGATCACTGAAGCTTTCTTT
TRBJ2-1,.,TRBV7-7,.,CASSPTPSGEQFF,TGTGCCAGCAGCCCGACCCCCTCGGGAGAGCAGTTCTTC
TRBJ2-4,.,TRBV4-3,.,CASSQFTGSGNIQYF,TGCGCCAGCAGCCAATTTACAGGGTCGGGCAACATTCAGTACTTC
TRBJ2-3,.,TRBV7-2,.,CASSLAHLTDTQYF,TGTGCCAGCAGCTTAGCCCATCTAACAGATACGCAGTATTTT
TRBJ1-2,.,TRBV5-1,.,CASSPDSNYGYTF,TGCGCCAGCAGCCCGGACAGTAACTATGGCTACACCTTC
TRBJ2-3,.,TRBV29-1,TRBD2,CSVGGGLAHLSTDTQYF,TGCAGCGTTGGAGGGGGACTAGCGCACCTGAGCACAGATACGCAGTATTTT
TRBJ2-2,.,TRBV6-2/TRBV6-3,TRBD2,CASSYSRGAGELFF,TGTGCCAGCAGTTACTCTCGGGGGGCCGGGGAGCTGTTTTTT
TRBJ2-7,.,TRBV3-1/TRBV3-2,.,CASSRGGYEQYF,TGTGCCAGCAGCCGAGGGGGCTACGAGCAGTACTTC
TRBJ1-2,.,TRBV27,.,CASSLSIQGYGYTF,TGTGCCAGCAGTTTATCGATCCAGGGATATGGCTACACCTTC
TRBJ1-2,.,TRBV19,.,CASSTVPNYGYTF,TGTGCCAGTAGTACCGTCCCTAACTATGGCTACACCTTC